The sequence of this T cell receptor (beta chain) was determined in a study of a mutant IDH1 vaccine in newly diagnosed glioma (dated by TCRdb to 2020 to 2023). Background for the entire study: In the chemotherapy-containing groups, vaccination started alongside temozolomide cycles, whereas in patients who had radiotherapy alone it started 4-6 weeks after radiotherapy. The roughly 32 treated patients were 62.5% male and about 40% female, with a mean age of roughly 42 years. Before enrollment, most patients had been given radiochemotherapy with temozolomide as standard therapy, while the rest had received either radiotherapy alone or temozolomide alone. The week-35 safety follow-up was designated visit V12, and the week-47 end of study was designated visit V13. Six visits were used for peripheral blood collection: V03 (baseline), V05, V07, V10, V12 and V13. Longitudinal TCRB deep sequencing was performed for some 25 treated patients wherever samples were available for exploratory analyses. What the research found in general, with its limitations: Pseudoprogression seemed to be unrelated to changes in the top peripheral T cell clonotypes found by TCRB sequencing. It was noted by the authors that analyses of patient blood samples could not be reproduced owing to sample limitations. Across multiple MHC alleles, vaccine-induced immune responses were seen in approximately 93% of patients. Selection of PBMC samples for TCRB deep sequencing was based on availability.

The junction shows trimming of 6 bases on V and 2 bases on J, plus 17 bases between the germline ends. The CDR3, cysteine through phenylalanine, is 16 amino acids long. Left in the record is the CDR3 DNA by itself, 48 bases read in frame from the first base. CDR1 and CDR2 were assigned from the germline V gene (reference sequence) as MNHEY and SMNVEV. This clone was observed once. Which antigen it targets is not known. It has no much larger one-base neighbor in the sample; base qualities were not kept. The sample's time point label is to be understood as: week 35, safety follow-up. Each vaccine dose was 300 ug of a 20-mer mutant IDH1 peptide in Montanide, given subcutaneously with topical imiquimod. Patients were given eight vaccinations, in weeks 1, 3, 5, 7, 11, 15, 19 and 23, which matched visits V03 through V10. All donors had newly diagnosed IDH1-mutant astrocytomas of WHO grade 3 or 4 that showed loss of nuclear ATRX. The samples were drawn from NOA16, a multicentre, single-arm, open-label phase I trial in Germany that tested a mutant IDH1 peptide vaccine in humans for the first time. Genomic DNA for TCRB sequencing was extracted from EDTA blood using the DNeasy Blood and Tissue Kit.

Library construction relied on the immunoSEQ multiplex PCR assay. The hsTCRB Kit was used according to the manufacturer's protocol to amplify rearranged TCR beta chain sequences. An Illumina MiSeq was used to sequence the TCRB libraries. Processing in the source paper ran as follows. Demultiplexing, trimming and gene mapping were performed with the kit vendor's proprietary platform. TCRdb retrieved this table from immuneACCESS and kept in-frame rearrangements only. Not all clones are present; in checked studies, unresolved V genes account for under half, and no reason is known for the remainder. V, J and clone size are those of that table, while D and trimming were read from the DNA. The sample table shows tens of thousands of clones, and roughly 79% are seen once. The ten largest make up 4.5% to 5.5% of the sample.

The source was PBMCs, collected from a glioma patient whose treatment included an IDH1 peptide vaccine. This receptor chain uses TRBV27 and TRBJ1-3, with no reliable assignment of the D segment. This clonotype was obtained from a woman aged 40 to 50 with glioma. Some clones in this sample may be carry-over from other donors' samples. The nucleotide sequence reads TGTGCCAGCAGCATCACCTCCCCCTCTGCTGGAAACACCATATATTTT. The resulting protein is CASSITSPSAGNTIYF.